The 29 T cell receptor beta chains given below trace back to one sample, sequenced in a study of graft-versus-host responses after intestinal transplantation. The data were produced by immunoSEQ multiplex PCR, yet TCRdb's version contains in-frame clones alone and is incomplete. The data contain roughly 60,000 clones, around 91% of them singletons. The sample was PBMCs, taken around 120 days after intestinal transplantation. The origin of the receptors is a human patient who received an intestinal transplant, so some T cells may come from the graft donor.

The chain uses TRBV25-1 and TRBJ2-5; 9 nucleotides align to TRBD1. V was clipped by 3 bases and J by 1 base; unmatched bases: 3. Germline V gene lookup returns CDR1 MGHDK and CDR2 SYGVNS. The CDR3 runs 15 residues. In DNA form, the CDR3 reads TGTGCCAGCAGTGATGTGGACAGGGGCCAAGAGACCCAGTACTTC. Translating gives CASSDVDRGQETQYF. Filled out from reference TRBV25-1 and TRBJ2-5, the complete variable domain reads EADIYQTPRYLVIGTGKKITLECSQTMGHDKMYWYQQDPGMELHLIHYSYGVNSTEKGDLSSESTVSRIRTEHFPLTLESARPSHTSQYLCASSDVDRGQETQYFGPGTRLLVL.

This clone was detected only once. The chain recombines TRBV7-9 with TRBJ1-4, with D maybe TRBD1 (6 bases). The V end was cut by 5 bases, the J end by 5 bases, with 12 bases between. The CDR3 runs 14 residues. Germline CDR1 and CDR2: SEHNR and FQNEAQ (reference sequence). CDR3 sequence: CASSRRGGNEKLFF. The CDR3, as DNA: TGTGCCAGCAGCCGCAGGGGAGGAAATGAAAAACTGTTTTTT.

J is TRBJ2-6 and V is TRBV28, with D perhaps assigned TRBD1 or TRBD2 (7 bases each). The germline CDR1 and CDR2 sequences are MDHEN and SYDVKM. V was shortened by 2 bases and J by 2 bases, with 10 bases between the two germline ends. This CDR3 has 16 residues. The chain's CDR3 is CASSLAGGAGANVLTF. CDR3 nucleotide sequence: TGTGCCAGCAGTTTAGCAGGGGGGGCTGGGGCCAACGTCCTGACTTTC.

The chain employs TRBV18 and TRBJ2-7, with no clear D. CDR1 KGHSH and CDR2 LQKENI come from the germline V gene. This CDR3 spans 15 amino acids. V was cut by 1 base and J by 4 bases, with 14 bases left in between. This chain's CDR3 is CASSPRQFGVYEQYF. In nucleotides, the CDR3 is TGTGCCAGCTCACCACGGCAGTTTGGGGTTTACGAGCAGTACTTC. The full variable domain, with the rest looked up from reference TRBV18 and TRBJ2-7, is NAGVMQNPRHLVRRRGQEARLRCSPMKGHSHVYWYRQLPEEGLKFMVYLQKENIIDESGMPKERFSAEFPKEGPSILRIQQVVRGDSAAYFCASSPRQFGVYEQYFGPGTRLTVT.

The J gene is TRBJ2-7, the V gene TRBV15; 7 bases align to TRBD1. The trim removed 0 bases at V and 8 bases at J, leaving 10 bases unmatched. The CDR3 covers 15 residues. Germline values: CDR1 LNHNV, CDR2 YYDKDF (reference sequence). Written as DNA, the CDR3 is TGTGCCACCAGCAGAGATCTAGGGACAGCGGTCCAGCAGTACTTC. Its translation is CATSRDLGTAVQQYF.

The rearrangement uses TRBV2 and TRBJ2-1; TRBD2 aligns across 8 bases. Losses at the gene ends were 3 bases for V and 8 bases for J; bases not matched to a gene: 9. Germline V gene data show CDR1 as SNHLY and CDR2 as FYNNEI. This CDR3 contains 15 residues. CDR3 in DNA: TGTGCCAGCAGTGACGAAGCGGGAGCCCTAGATGAGCAGTTCTTC. It is translated as CASSDEAGALDEQFF.

The CDR3: CASSELNTYEQYF. The DNA for the CDR3 is TGTGCCAGCAGTGAACTGAACACCTACGAGCAGTACTTC. The chain uses TRBV6-1 and TRBJ2-7; D is uncertain. V lost 2 bases to trimming and J lost 2 bases, with 7 bases between them. The CDR3 covers 13 residues. Germline V gene sequence: CDR1 MNHNS, CDR2 SASEGT.

The chain joins TRBV5-4 to TRBJ2-5, with unresolved D. CDR1 SGHNT and CDR2 YYREEE come from the germline V gene (reference sequence). The CDR3 totals 15 residues. Trimming took off 4 bases at V and 0 bases at J, with 13 bases between the two ends. The DNA of the CDR3 is TGTGCCAGCAGCCCAGATAGGGCCAACCAAGAGACCCAGTACTTC. Its protein product is CASSPDRANQETQYF.

The chain links TRBV4-1 to TRBJ2-2; 9 bases are a match to TRBD2. The CDR3 extends over 16 amino acids. Germline CDR1 is MGHRA and CDR2 is YSYEKL. The ends lost 3 bases at V and 4 bases at J; junction bases unmatched: 6. CDR3 loop: CASSHTGTSSTGELFF. The CDR3, as DNA: TGCGCCAGCAGCCATACCGGGACTAGCTCCACCGGGGAGCTGTTTTTT.

The rearrangement links TRBV27 to TRBJ2-2; 7 bases line up with TRBD2. The germline V gene encodes CDR1 MNHEY and CDR2 SMNVEV (reference sequence). This CDR3 contains 17 residues. V dropped 3 bases and J dropped 4; count of bases not matched to a gene: 11. The CDR3: CASSFPEGGVVTGELFF. In DNA, the CDR3 is TGTGCCAGCAGTTTTCCCGAGGGAGGGGTGGTCACCGGGGAGCTGTTTTTT.

The chain couples TRBV4-2 to TRBJ1-2, with 8 bases aligning to TRBD1. With V trimmed by 0 bases and J by 4 bases, 4 bases remained unmatched. The CDR3 runs to 15 residues. Germline CDR1 LGHNA, CDR2 YNFKEQ. CDR3 sequence (DNA): TGTGCCAGCAGCCAAGAGGGGACAGGAGGCTATGGCTACACCTTC. Translation: CASSQEGTGGYGYTF.

V and J are TRBV5-1 and TRBJ1-5; perhaps TRBD1 as D (6 bases). The CDR3 has 13 amino acids. Germline lookup yields CDR1 SGHRS and CDR2 YFSETQ. V was trimmed by 2 bases and J by 7 bases, leaving 10 bases between them. The CDR3 here is CASSLQGYQPQHF. The CDR3 region has the DNA TGCGCCAGCAGCTTACAGGGTTACCAGCCCCAGCATTTT.

The rearrangement joins TRBV18 to TRBJ2-3; 10 bases are a match to TRBD1. CDR1 KGHSH and CDR2 LQKENI come from the germline V gene. Germline trimming cut 5 bases from V and 4 bases from J; bases unmatched to any gene: 3. The CDR3 has 14 amino acids. DNA for the CDR3: TGTGCCAGCTCAGCGACAGGGGGCCCAGATACGCAGTATTTT. Translation gives CASSATGGPDTQYF. The entire variable domain, with the rest obtained from reference TRBV18 and TRBJ2-3, is as follows: NAGVMQNPRHLVRRRGQEARLRCSPMKGHSHVYWYRQLPEEGLKFMVYLQKENIIDESGMPKERFSAEFPKEGPSILRIQQVVRGDSAAYFCASSATGGPDTQYFGPGTRLTVL.

V is TRBV7-8 and J is TRBJ1-2; D is perhaps TRBD1 (5 bases). Germline CDR1 SGHVS, CDR2 FQNEAQ. This CDR3 is built from 14 residues. V was cut by 1 base and J by 3 bases, with 9 bases left in between. The CDR3 region has the DNA TGTGCCAGCAGCTTAGAAGGGACGGACTATGGCTACACCTTC. Protein product: CASSLEGTDYGYTF.

V is TRBV28 and J is TRBJ1-4, with a possible D match to TRBD1 (6 bases). Trimming shortened V by 5 bases and J by 4 bases, and 14 bases separated the two germline ends. Germline V gives CDR1 MDHEN, CDR2 SYDVKM. There are 15 residues in the CDR3. The CDR3 region is CASSPSGAGNEKLFF. Here the CDR3 DNA reads TGTGCCAGCAGTCCCTCAGGGGCCGGTAATGAAAAACTGTTTTTT.

The V and J genes are TRBV4-1 and TRBJ2-5; 9 nucleotides line up with TRBD2. In germline, CDR1 is MGHRA, CDR2 YSYEKL. The CDR3 runs to 16 residues. After removal of 1 base from V and 5 bases from J, the junction contained 8 bases not matched to a gene. The CDR3 DNA reads as TGCGCCAGCAGCCAAGGACTAGCGGCTTATGAGGAGACCCAGTACTTC. This sequence encodes CASSQGLAAYEETQYF.

On this clone itself: The sample carries other DNA sequences with the same CDR3. The V call is TRBV2, the J call TRBJ2-5, with 7 bases fitting TRBD1. J lost 4 bases, V lost 0 bases, and 2 bases had no gene match. CDR1 and CDR2 from the germline V gene are SNHLY and FYNNEI. The CDR3 length is 14 residues. In DNA form, the CDR3 reads TGTGCCAGCAGTGAAGCGCACAGGGGAGAGACCCAGTACTTC. This sequence encodes CASSEAHRGETQYF.

The rearrangement links TRBV27 to TRBJ2-1, with TRBD1 as a possible D gene (5 bases). The V gene's germline CDR1 is MNHEY and CDR2 SMNVEV (reference sequence). V gave up 5 bases and J gave up 0 bases, with 11 bases separating them. There are 15 residues in the CDR3. The CDR3 nucleotides are TGTGCCAGCAGTACAGGCTTGGGCTCCTACAATGAGCAGTTCTTC. It encodes CASSTGLGSYNEQFF.

J is TRBJ2-7 and V is TRBV4-1; D assignment may be TRBD1 or TRBD2 (5 bases each). Germline CDR1 MGHRA, CDR2 YSYEKL. The CDR3 covers 14 residues. Trimming pared 10 bases from V and 5 bases from J, leaving 21 bases between. CDR3 DNA sequence: TGCGCCACCTCCCCAAGCGGCAGGGACCACGAGCAGTACTTC. As protein: CATSPSGRDHEQYF.

The genes are TRBV27 and TRBJ1-1; D remains ambiguous. CDR1 MNHEY and CDR2 SMNVEV come from the germline V gene (reference sequence). CDR3 length: 13 amino acids. The ends were cut back, 6 bases at V and 5 bases at J, with 13 bases in the middle. The chain's CDR3 is CASRAQSATEAFF. The CDR3 DNA reads TGTGCCAGCAGGGCCCAGAGCGCAACTGAAGCTTTCTTT.

This chain connects TRBV5-6 to TRBJ2-2; 11 bases fit TRBD2. The V gene end was trimmed by 4 bases and the J gene end by 4 bases; junction bases not matched to a gene: 6. Germline V gene lookup returns CDR1 SGHDT and CDR2 YYEEEE. The CDR3 loop spans 16 amino acids. In DNA form, the CDR3 reads TGTGCCAGCAGCGGCCGACTAGCGGGGAGCACCGGGGAGCTGTTTTTT. Translation: CASSGRLAGSTGELFF.

The V call is TRBV4-1, the J call TRBJ2-6; the match to TRBD1 covers 7 bases. Germline V gives CDR1 MGHRA, CDR2 YSYEKL. The ends lost 4 bases at V and 2 bases at J; junction bases unmatched: 2. The CDR3 spans 15 residues. CDR3 region: CASSRDRPGANVLTF. CDR3 sequence (DNA): TGCGCCAGCAGCCGGGACAGACCTGGGGCCAACGTCCTGACTTTC.

The V gene is TRBV28, the J gene TRBJ1-1; 7 nucleotides line up with TRBD1. V gave up 6 bases and J gave up 5 bases; unmatched junction bases: 15. The CDR3 consists of 16 residues. CDR1 is MDHEN, CDR2 SYDVKM, per germline. CDR3 nucleotide sequence: TGTGCCAGCAGCGAGAGCCGACAGGGACGGGTTACTGAAGCTTTCTTT. This sequence encodes CASSESRQGRVTEAFF.

This chain connects TRBV6-5 to TRBJ1-3, with a possible D match to TRBD1 (5 bases). The CDR3 length is 14 residues. The V and J ends lost 4 bases and 1 base respectively, with 8 bases between them. Germline V lookup: CDR1 MNHEY, CDR2 SVGAGI. CDR3 protein: CASSSAGSGNTIYF. CDR3 bases: TGTGCCAGCAGTTCAGCAGGGTCTGGAAACACCATATATTTT.

This chain uses TRBV19 with TRBJ2-1, with 8 bases matching TRBD2. CDR3 length: 16 residues. The germline V gene has CDR1 LNHDA and CDR2 SQIVND (reference sequence). With 2 bases clipped from V and 6 bases from J, the junction kept 9 bases outside the gene matches. As DNA, the CDR3 is TGTGCCAGTAGTATAAACCTCTGGACTAGCTTCAATGAGCAGTTCTTC. This translates into CASSINLWTSFNEQFF.

This rearrangement joins TRBV18 to TRBJ1-1, with 8 bases that match TRBD1. CDR3 length: 14 amino acids. Germline CDR1 and CDR2: KGHSH and LQKENI. The V and J ends lost 3 bases and 3 bases, in that order; junction bases with no gene match: 3. CDR3 bases: TGTGCCAGCTCACCCTTGGACAGGGACACTGAAGCTTTCTTT. Amino acid sequence: CASSPLDRDTEAFF.

The genes are TRBV9 and TRBJ2-1; TRBD2 matches at 9 bases. This CDR3 has 15 amino acids. The J segment lost 6 bases and the V segment lost 1 base, leaving 5 bases of the junction unmatched. Looked up from germline, CDR1 is SGDLS and CDR2 is YYNGEE. The CDR3 DNA is TGTGCCAGCAGCGTAATCCTAGCGGGAATCAATGAGCAGTTCTTC. Protein product: CASSVILAGINEQFF.

The rearrangement joins TRBV6-5 to TRBJ2-1; no clear D. V lost 8 bases and J lost 6, with 11 bases in between. The CDR3 is 12 amino acids. The germline CDR1 and CDR2 sequences are MNHEY and SVGAGI. CDR3 region: CASAYMGNEQFF. CDR3 nucleotides: TGTGCCAGCGCCTATATGGGCAATGAGCAGTTCTTC.

This chain joins TRBV29-1 and TRBJ2-2; D is perhaps TRBD2 (6 bases). CDR3 size: 13 residues. CDR1 is SQVTM and CDR2 is ANQGSEA in the germline V gene. V lost 7 bases and J 2 bases, leaving 11 bases between the germline ends. The CDR3 reads CSALGGNTGELFF. In DNA form, the CDR3 reads TGCAGCGCCCTCGGGGGAAACACCGGGGAGCTGTTTTTT.